The rows below give T cell receptor beta chains drawn from one sample of a study of blood T cell repertoires in COVID-19. Using immunoSEQ multiplex PCR, the repertoire was profiled, and TCRdb retains in-frame clones only, with some absent. This table holds some 68,000 clones, 90% found once. The sequenced sample was peripheral blood. Every receptor here comes from a man in his fifties with COVID-19, enrolled during active disease. CDR3s include the opening cysteine and the closing phenylalanine or tryptophan. Fields, in order: D gene, clone size, V gene, J gene, CDR3 protein, CDR3 DNA. D genes are given only for firm matches. Clone size, where shown, is once, few, many, or a class for clones that have expanded.

TRBD1	-	TRBV7-9	TRBJ1-1	CASSLGSAGQGEAFF	TGTGCCAGCAGCTTAGGGTCGGCGGGACAGGGGGAAGCTTTCTTT
-	-	TRBV7-3	TRBJ2-3	CASSPQLRAQLTDTQYF	TGTGCCAGCAGCCCTCAGTTGAGGGCGCAACTCACAGATACGCAGTATTTT
-	-	TRBV29-1	TRBJ1-2	CSVSNQGVYGYTF	TGCAGCGTCAGCAACCAGGGCGTTTATGGCTACACCTTC
TRBD1	-	TRBV4-1	TRBJ1-4	CASSLTPGQGRRGEKLFF	TGCGCCAGCAGCCTCACTCCGGGACAGGGAAGGAGGGGAGAAAAACTGTTTTTT
-	-	TRBV6-5	TRBJ1-1	CASSYSNVIGFKAFF	TGTGCCAGCAGTTACTCGAACGTAATCGGTTTCAAGGCTTTCTTT
-	-	TRBV5-1	TRBJ2-1	CASSPSGDNYNEQFF	TGCGCCAGCAGCCCAAGCGGGGACAACTACAATGAGCAGTTCTTC
-	-	TRBV9	TRBJ1-3	CASSVKPSDTIYF	TGTGCCAGCAGCGTAAAGCCGTCCGACACCATATATTTT
TRBD1	-	TRBV7-7	TRBJ2-2	CASNKTGGYPGELFF	TGTGCTAGCAATAAGACAGGGGGATATCCCGGGGAGCTGTTTTTT
-	-	TRBV5-1	TRBJ2-3	CASSFQGTPPDTQYF	TGCGCCAGCAGCTTTCAGGGGACCCCGCCAGATACGCAGTATTTT
TRBD1	-	TRBV5-8	TRBJ1-5	CASSLYTGGGNQPQHF	TGTGCCAGCAGCTTATACACAGGGGGGGGCAATCAGCCCCAGCATTTT
TRBD1	-	TRBV7-6	TRBJ1-4	CASSQSGTGGGEKLFF	TGTGCCAGCAGCCAGAGTGGGACAGGGGGCGGTGAAAAACTGTTTTTT
TRBD2	few	TRBV7-8	TRBJ2-3	CASSRGLAGGRVTDTQYF	TGTGCCAGCAGCAGAGGACTAGCGGGAGGGCGTGTCACAGATACGCAGTATTTT
TRBD2	-	TRBV6-5	TRBJ2-3	CASSAGEHTQYF	TGTGCCAGCTCAGCGGGAGAACATACGCAGTATTTT
TRBD1	-	TRBV28	TRBJ1-1	CASSSPTGGAEAFF	TGTGCCAGCAGTTCCCCGACAGGGGGCGCCGAAGCTTTCTTT
TRBD1	-	TRBV27	TRBJ1-6	CASSLSTGANSPLHF	TGTGCCAGCAGTTTATCCACAGGGGCCAATTCACCCCTCCACTTT
TRBD2	-	TRBV6-2/TRBV6-3	TRBJ2-2	CASSSPTSTPGELFF	TGTGCCAGCAGCTCCCCGACTAGCACCCCCGGGGAGCTGTTTTTT
-	-	TRBV21-1	TRBJ2-1	CASRLGRCRFF	TGTGCCAGCAGACTCGGGAGATGTCGGTTCTTC